This T cell receptor beta chain was found in a study of Graves' ophthalmopathy and Graves' hyperthyroidism. This clonotype was seen repeatedly, ten times or more. Looked up from germline, CDR1 is SEHNR and CDR2 is FQNEAQ (reference sequence). The CDR3 covers 13 residues. V was trimmed by 6 bases and J by 8 bases, leaving 16 bases between them. Amplified TCR beta CDR3 regions were obtained using RNA transcripts as template. Amplification began with first-round RT-PCR using HTBI primers, then second-round multiplex PCR was performed. MiXCR, applied by TCRdb to the multiplex PCR reads, yields one record per CDR3 protein. The table lists about 390,000 distinct CDR3 sequences, 17% of them singletons.

The sequence was obtained from an adult woman with stable Graves' hyperthyroidism. The chain uses TRBV7-9 and TRBJ1-1; D remains unclear. Material: peripheral blood. The CDR3 region is CASRSTSEDEAFF. CDR3 coding DNA: TGTGCCAGCAGGTCAACTTCAGAGGACGAAGCTTTCTTT.